This entry is about one TCR beta chain. Its antigen is not identified. Other DNA sequences from this sample encode an identical CDR3 as well. The sample is drawn from a study of OX40 agonist ivuxolimab in advanced cancers. TCRdb's table, derived via immunoSEQ multiplex PCR, lists solely in-frame clones and lacks some. The sample holds over 65,000 clones, just over 85% seen once. Findings and caveats of the study: Averaging showed that CD8+ T cells had more expanded clones than CD4+ did.

CDR3 length equals 14 residues. Germline trimming cut 1 base from V and 6 bases from J; bases unmatched to any gene: 2. Germline V lookup: CDR1 MNHNY, CDR2 SVGAGI (reference sequence). The sequence derives from an adult with an advanced solid tumor such as melanoma, head and neck, liver or kidney cancer. The sample consisted of CD4+ or CD8+ T cells sorted from blood, taken in a trial of the OX40 agonist ivuxolimab. This chain connects TRBV6-6 to TRBJ1-5, with 8 bases fitting TRBD1. CDR3 bases: TGTGCCAGCAGTTACTTACAGGGGGTTCAGCCCCAGCATTTT. This gives the protein CASSYLQGVQPQHF.